One sample yielded the 12 T cell receptor beta chains listed below, sequenced in a study of blood T cell repertoires in COVID-19. Repertoires were generated with immunoSEQ multiplex PCR, while TCRdb's copy carries only in-frame clones and drops some. The repertoire holds about 130,000 clones, over 80% seen once, with about 9.9% in the top ten. Sequences were obtained from peripheral blood. Receptors originate from a man aged 35-49 years with active or convalescent COVID-19.

The chain couples TRBV7-2 to TRBJ2-5; the D gene is possibly TRBD2 (6 bases). Trimming took off 5 bases at V and 5 bases at J, with 18 bases between the two ends. Germline lookup yields CDR1 SGHTA and CDR2 FQGNSA. The CDR3 length is 15 residues. The CDR3 bases are TGTGCCAGCAGCCCTAGTGCAGGGAGGAGGGAGACCCAGTACTTC. Encoded protein: CASSPSAGRRETQYF.

The rearrangement uses TRBV9 and TRBJ2-7; D may be TRBD2 (5 bases). CDR1 is SGDLS and CDR2 is YYNGEE in the germline V gene. This CDR3 is 13 amino acids long. The V end was cut by 1 base, the J end by 7 bases, with 12 bases between. CDR3 nucleotides: TGTGCCAGCAGCGTATATACCCGAGGGGAGCAGTACTTC. It translates to CASSVYTRGEQYF.

This chain joins TRBV3-1 (or the pseudogene TRBV3-2) and TRBJ2-1; 7 nucleotides line up with TRBD2. Germline V gene lookup returns CDR1 LGHDT and CDR2 YNNKEL (reference sequence). The CDR3 length is 16 residues. V shed 3 bases and J 3 bases; nucleotides not matched to a gene: 8. This CDR3 is CASSQFGAGNYNEQFF. As DNA, the CDR3 is TGTGCCAGCAGCCAGTTCGGAGCGGGGAACTACAATGAGCAGTTCTTC.

The J gene is TRBJ1-1, the V gene TRBV18, with 7 bases aligning to TRBD1. Germline V gene lookup returns CDR1 KGHSH and CDR2 LQKENI. The CDR3 runs 16 residues. Unmatched junction bases numbered 14, after V lost 5 bases and J lost 5 bases. The CDR3 nucleotides read TGTGCCAGCTCATCGGAAACAGGGGCTCGAGGGACTGAAGCTTTCTTT. Its protein is CASSSETGARGTEAFF.

In this sample, this clone turned up once. The gene calls are TRBV6-1 and TRBJ2-3; D not certain. CDR1 and CDR2 (germline): MNHNS, SASEGT. The CDR3 covers 14 residues. V lost 0 bases and J lost 5, with 9 bases in between. The DNA of the CDR3 is TGTGCCAGCAGTGAAGCGCGATTTGTAGATACGCAGTATTTT. Protein product: CASSEARFVDTQYF.

This clone was found a few times. J is TRBJ1-2 and V is TRBV29-1, with a weak D call TRBD1 (6 bases). The CDR3 sequence is 13 residues long. Per the germline V gene, CDR1 is SQVTM and CDR2 is ANQGSEA. With 3 bases removed from V and 5 bases from J, the gap between germline ends came to 13 bases. The CDR3 sequence is CSVESDSRYGYTF. In nucleotides, the CDR3 is TGCAGCGTTGAGTCGGACAGTCGATATGGCTACACCTTC.

This clone occurred once. V and J are TRBV9 and TRBJ2-5; 9 nucleotides agree with TRBD1. J lost 5 bases, V lost 0 bases, and 5 bases had no gene match. Germline CDR1 SGDLS, CDR2 YYNGEE. CDR3 length: 15 amino acids. The CDR3: CASSVDRGLKETQYF. CDR3 DNA: TGTGCCAGCAGCGTAGACAGGGGGCTCAAGGAGACCCAGTACTTC.

There are a few counts of this clone. The J gene is TRBJ1-6, the V gene TRBV4-2, with D unresolved. The CDR3 has 16 amino acids. The V and J ends lost 4 bases and 0 bases respectively, with 10 bases between them. Germline CDR1 and CDR2: LGHNA and YNFKEQ. The CDR3 spells CASSLDKSSYNSPLHF. CDR3 in DNA: TGTGCCAGCAGCCTCGACAAGAGCTCCTATAATTCACCCCTCCACTTT.

CDR3 sequence (DNA): TGTGCCAGCAGCTTGGGACAGCCTCAAGAGACCCAGTACTTC. This sequence encodes CASSLGQPQETQYF. V usage is TRBV9 and J usage is TRBJ2-5; the match to TRBD1 covers 7 bases. J was trimmed by 2 bases and V by 4 bases; bases with no gene match: 5. The CDR3 runs 14 residues. CDR1 SGDLS and CDR2 YYNGEE come from the germline V gene.

This clone occurred a few times. The chain combines TRBV2 with TRBJ1-6; 8 nucleotides line up with TRBD1. Trimming at V came to 1 base and at J to 10 bases, leaving 3 bases not matched to a gene. The CDR3 length is 14 residues. Germline loops: CDR1 SNHLY, CDR2 FYNNEI. The CDR3 here is CASSEDRGGSPLHF. In DNA, the CDR3 is TGTGCCAGCAGTGAAGACAGGGGGGGATCACCCCTCCACTTT.

This clone showed up just once. The chain is built from TRBV3-1 (or the pseudogene TRBV3-2) and TRBJ1-2; D is uncertain. Trimming took off 4 bases at V and 0 bases at J, with 12 bases between the two ends. CDR1 and CDR2 (germline): LGHDT, YNNKEL (reference sequence). This CDR3 region has 15 residues. The CDR3 spells CASSRTQQTNYGYTF. In DNA, the CDR3 is TGTGCCAGCAGCCGGACTCAGCAGACTAACTATGGCTACACCTTC.

This clone was seen more than once but under ten times. This chain uses TRBV7-9 with TRBJ2-7; D gene ambiguous. CDR1 is SEHNR and CDR2 is FQNEAQ in the germline V gene (reference sequence). The ends were cut back, 2 bases at V and 0 bases at J, with 14 bases in the middle. CDR3 length equals 16 residues. The CDR3 reads CASSLSRTEPSYEQYF. CDR3 DNA sequence: TGTGCCAGCAGCTTAAGCCGAACAGAACCCTCCTACGAGCAGTACTTC.